This T cell receptor beta chain was profiled in a study of blood T cell repertoires in COVID-19. TCRdb keeps only in-frame clones here, not all; method: immunoSEQ multiplex PCR. The sample has some 280,000 clones, over 75% seen once. J gave up 1 base and V 4 bases, and 11 bases lay outside the gene matches. Germline V gene lookup returns CDR1 SGDLS and CDR2 YYNGEE. This CDR3 comprises 17 residues. The sequence came from a woman aged 60-75 years with acute or convalescent COVID-19. The chain employs TRBV9 and TRBJ2-7, with TRBD2 matching over 10 bases. The sample comprised peripheral blood. CDR3 protein: CASSPGGVAGGSYEQYF. The CDR3 DNA follows: TGTGCCAGCAGCCCCGGGGGCGTAGCGGGGGGTTCCTACGAGCAGTACTTC.